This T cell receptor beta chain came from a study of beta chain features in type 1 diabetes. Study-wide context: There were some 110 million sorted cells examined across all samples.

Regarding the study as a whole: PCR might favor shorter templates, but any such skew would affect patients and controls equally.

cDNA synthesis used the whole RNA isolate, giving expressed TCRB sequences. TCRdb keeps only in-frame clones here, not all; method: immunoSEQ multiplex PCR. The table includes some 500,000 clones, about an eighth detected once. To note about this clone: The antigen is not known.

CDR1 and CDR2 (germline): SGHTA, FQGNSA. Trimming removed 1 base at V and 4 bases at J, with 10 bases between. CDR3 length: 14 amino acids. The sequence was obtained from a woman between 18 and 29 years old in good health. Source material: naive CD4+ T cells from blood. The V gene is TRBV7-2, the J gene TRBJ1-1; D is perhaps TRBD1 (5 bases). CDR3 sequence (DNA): TGTGCCAGCAGCTTAGATTATGGGGGCACTGAAGCTTTCTTT. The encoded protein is CASSLDYGGTEAFF.